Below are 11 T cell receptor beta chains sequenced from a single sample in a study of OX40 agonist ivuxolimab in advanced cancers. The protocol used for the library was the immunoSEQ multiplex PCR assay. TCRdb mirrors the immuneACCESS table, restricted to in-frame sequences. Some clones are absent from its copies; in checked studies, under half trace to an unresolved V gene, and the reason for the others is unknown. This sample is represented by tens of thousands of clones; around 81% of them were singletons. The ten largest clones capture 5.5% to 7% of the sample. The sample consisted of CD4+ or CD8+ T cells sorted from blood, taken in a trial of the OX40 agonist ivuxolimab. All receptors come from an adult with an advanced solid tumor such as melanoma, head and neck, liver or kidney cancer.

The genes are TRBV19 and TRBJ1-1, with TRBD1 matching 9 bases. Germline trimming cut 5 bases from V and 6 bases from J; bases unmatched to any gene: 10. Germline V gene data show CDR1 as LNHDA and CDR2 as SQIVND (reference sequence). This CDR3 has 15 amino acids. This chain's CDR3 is CASSGVTGGYAEAFF. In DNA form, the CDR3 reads TGTGCCAGTAGTGGAGTGACAGGGGGATACGCTGAAGCTTTCTTT.

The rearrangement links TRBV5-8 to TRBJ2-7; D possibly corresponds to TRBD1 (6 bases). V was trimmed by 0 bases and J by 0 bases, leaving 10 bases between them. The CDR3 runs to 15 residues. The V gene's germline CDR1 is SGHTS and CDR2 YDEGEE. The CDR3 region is CASSLEGHLSYEQYF. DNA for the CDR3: TGTGCCAGCAGCTTGGAGGGACACCTCTCCTACGAGCAGTACTTC.

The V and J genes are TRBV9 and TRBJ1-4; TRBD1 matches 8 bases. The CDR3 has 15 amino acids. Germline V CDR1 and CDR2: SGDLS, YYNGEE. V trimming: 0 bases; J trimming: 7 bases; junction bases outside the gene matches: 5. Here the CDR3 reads CASSVGSDRAEKLFF. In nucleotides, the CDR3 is TGTGCCAGCAGCGTAGGGTCGGACAGGGCTGAAAAACTGTTTTTT.

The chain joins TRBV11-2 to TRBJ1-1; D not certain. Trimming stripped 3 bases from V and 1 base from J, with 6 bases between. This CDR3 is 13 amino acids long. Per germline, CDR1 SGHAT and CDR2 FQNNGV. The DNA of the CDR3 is TGTGCCAGCAGCTTTACCGAGAACACTGAAGCTTTCTTT. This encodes CASSFTENTEAFF.

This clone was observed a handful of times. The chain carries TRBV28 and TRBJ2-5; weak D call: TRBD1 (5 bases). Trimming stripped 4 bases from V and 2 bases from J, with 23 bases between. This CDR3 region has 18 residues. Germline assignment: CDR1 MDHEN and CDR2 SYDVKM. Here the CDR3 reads CASSSSILTERNQETQYF. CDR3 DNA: TGTGCCAGCAGTTCTTCCATCCTGACAGAGAGAAATCAAGAGACCCAGTACTTC.

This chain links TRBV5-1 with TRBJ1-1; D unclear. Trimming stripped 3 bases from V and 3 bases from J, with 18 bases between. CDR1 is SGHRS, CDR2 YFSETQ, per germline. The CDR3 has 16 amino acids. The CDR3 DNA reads TGCGCCAGCAGCTCCTCGTACGGGTGGGATTACACTGAAGCTTTCTTT. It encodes CASSSSYGWDYTEAFF.

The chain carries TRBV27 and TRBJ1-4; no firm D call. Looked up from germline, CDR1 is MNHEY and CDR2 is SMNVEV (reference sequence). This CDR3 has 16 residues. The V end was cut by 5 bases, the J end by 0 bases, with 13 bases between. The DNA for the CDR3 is TGTGCCAGCAGTCCCCTGACGACCGCAACTAATGAAAAACTGTTTTTT. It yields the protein CASSPLTTATNEKLFF.

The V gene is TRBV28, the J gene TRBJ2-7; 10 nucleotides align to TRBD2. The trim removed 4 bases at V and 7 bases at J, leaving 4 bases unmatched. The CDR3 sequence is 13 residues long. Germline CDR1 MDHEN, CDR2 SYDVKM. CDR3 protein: CASSSLAGEEQYV. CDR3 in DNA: TGTGCCAGCAGTTCCCTAGCGGGGGAAGAGCAGTACGTC.

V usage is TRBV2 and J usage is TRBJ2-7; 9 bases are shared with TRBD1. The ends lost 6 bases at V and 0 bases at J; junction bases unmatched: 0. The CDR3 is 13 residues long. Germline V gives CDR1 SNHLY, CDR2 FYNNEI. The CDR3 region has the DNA TGTGCCAGCAGGGGACAGGGCTCCTACGAGCAGTACGTC. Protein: CASRGQGSYEQYV.

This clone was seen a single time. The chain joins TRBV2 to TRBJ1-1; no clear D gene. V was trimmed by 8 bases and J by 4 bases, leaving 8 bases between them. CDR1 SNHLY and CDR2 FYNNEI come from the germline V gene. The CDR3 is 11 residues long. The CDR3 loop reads CASAQGTEAFF. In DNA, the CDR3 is TGTGCCAGCGCCCAAGGCACTGAAGCTTTCTTT.

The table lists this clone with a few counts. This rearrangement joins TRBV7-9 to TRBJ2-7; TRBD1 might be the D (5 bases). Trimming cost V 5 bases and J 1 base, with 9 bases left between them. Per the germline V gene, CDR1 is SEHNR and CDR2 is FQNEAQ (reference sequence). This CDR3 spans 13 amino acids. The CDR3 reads CASSRRDSYEQYV. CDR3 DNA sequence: TGTGCCAGCAGCCGCAGGGATTCCTACGAGCAGTACGTC.